Below are 12 T cell receptor beta chains sequenced from a single sample in a study of cytomegalovirus exposure and HLA in healthy donors. PCR amplification relied on 60 Vbeta primers (plus 13 Jbeta primers). Profiled with immunoSEQ multiplex PCR; TCRdb holds only in-frame clones, not every one. The sample shows under 150,000 clones, 70% to 90% of them seen only once. What was sequenced was PBMCs. The receptors come from a woman between 40 and 55 years old in good health and CMV-seropositive.

The chain employs TRBV6-5 and TRBJ1-2; a weak D match, TRBD1 (5 bases). Trimming shortened V by 5 bases and J by 4 bases, and 5 bases separated the two germline ends. Germline assignment: CDR1 MNHEY and CDR2 SVGAGI. This CDR3 has 11 amino acids. In DNA form, the CDR3 reads TGTGCCAGCAGTGACAGCTATGGCTACACCTTC. Translation gives CASSDSYGYTF.

The J gene is TRBJ1-5, the V gene TRBV4-2; TRBD1 agrees at 9 bases. Germline CDR1 LGHNA, CDR2 YNFKEQ. The CDR3 is 15 amino acids. V dropped 6 bases and J dropped 6; count of bases not matched to a gene: 9. The CDR3 here is CASSRTGVSSQPQHF. In DNA form, the CDR3 reads TGTGCCAGCAGTCGGACAGGGGTATCCAGTCAGCCCCAGCATTTT.

The rearrangement uses TRBV5-8 and TRBJ2-5; maybe TRBD2 (5 bases). This CDR3 is built from 13 residues. V was cut by 5 bases and J by 5 bases, with 13 bases left in between. From germline, CDR1 is SGHTS and CDR2 YDEGEE. CDR3 sequence (DNA): TGTGCCAGCAGGCAAACAGCGGCGGAGACCCAGTACTTC. Translation gives CASRQTAAETQYF.

The V call is TRBV19, the J call TRBJ1-5; TRBD1 is a possible D gene (5 bases). Germline CDR1 reads LNHDA; CDR2 reads SQIVND (reference sequence). Trimming stripped 2 bases from V and 7 bases from J, with 9 bases between. The CDR3 length is 13 residues. Here the CDR3 reads CASSIQGEQPQHF. Written as DNA, the CDR3 is TGTGCCAGTAGTATACAGGGTGAGCAGCCCCAGCATTTT.

V is TRBV6-1 and J is TRBJ1-2; weak D call: TRBD1 (6 bases). Looked up from germline, CDR1 is MNHNS and CDR2 is SASEGT. Trimming removed 5 bases from V and 3 bases from J, with 7 bases in between. This CDR3 has 12 residues. The CDR3 sequence: CASSWTDYGYTF. CDR3 nucleotide sequence: TGTGCCAGCAGTTGGACAGACTATGGCTACACCTTC.

This chain joins TRBV4-1 and TRBJ2-3, with 14 bases fitting TRBD2. From germline, CDR1 is MGHRA and CDR2 YSYEKL. Germline trimming cut 0 bases from V and 4 bases from J; bases unmatched to any gene: 6. The CDR3 contains 18 residues. CDR3 nucleotide sequence: TGCGCCAGCAGCCAAGAAAGACTAGCGGGAGGGCAGGCAGATACGCAGTATTTT. Translation: CASSQERLAGGQADTQYF.

The chain has TRBV19 and TRBJ2-7; a weak D match, TRBD2 (7 bases). CDR1 is LNHDA and CDR2 is SQIVND in the germline V gene (reference sequence). This CDR3 has 15 residues. The ends were cut back, 1 base at V and 5 bases at J, with 15 bases in the middle. The CDR3 loop reads CASSIAAGAGNEQYF. The CDR3 nucleotides read TGTGCCAGTAGTATAGCGGCGGGGGCCGGGAACGAGCAGTACTTC.

This rearrangement joins TRBV7-9 to TRBJ2-2; D is possibly TRBD1 (5 bases). Germline CDR1 reads SEHNR; CDR2 reads FQNEAQ (reference sequence). Trimming removed 2 bases from V and 7 bases from J, with 14 bases in between. CDR3 size: 15 residues. CDR3 bases: TGTGCCAGCAGCTTACGGACAAGCTTCATCGGGGAGCTGTTTTTT. This codes for CASSLRTSFIGELFF.

The chain links TRBV19 to TRBJ2-5, with 8 bases identical to TRBD2. The CDR3 is made up of 15 amino acids. J lost 5 bases, V lost 1 base, and 6 bases had no gene match. Germline values: CDR1 LNHDA, CDR2 SQIVND (reference sequence). The CDR3 region is CASSIGGRSWETQYF. CDR3 in DNA: TGTGCCAGTAGTATAGGCGGGAGGTCTTGGGAGACCCAGTACTTC.

This chain uses TRBV27 with TRBJ1-3; the D gene is possibly TRBD1 (5 bases). The CDR3 extends over 14 amino acids. The V gene lost 8 bases and the J gene lost 1 base, with 12 bases spanning the gap. Germline assignment: CDR1 MNHEY and CDR2 SMNVEV (reference sequence). Here the CDR3 reads CASYGGESGNTIYF. The CDR3 nucleotides read TGTGCCAGCTATGGAGGGGAGTCTGGAAACACCATATATTTT.

The CDR3 DNA follows: TGTGCCAGCAGCGTTGACAGTCCACAAGAGACCCAGTACTTC. This translates into CASSVDSPQETQYF. This chain links TRBV9 with TRBJ2-5, with TRBD1 as a possible D gene (5 bases). CDR1 and CDR2 (germline): SGDLS, YYNGEE. The CDR3 runs to 14 residues. Trimming took off 2 bases at V and 2 bases at J, with 10 bases between the two ends.

The J gene is TRBJ2-2, the V gene TRBV19; TRBD1 aligns across 9 bases. Germline values: CDR1 LNHDA, CDR2 SQIVND (reference sequence). The V gene end was trimmed by 6 bases and the J gene end by 6 bases; junction bases not matched to a gene: 14. This CDR3 has 17 residues. In DNA form, the CDR3 reads TGTGCCAGTAGCGCTCCGGGACAGGGAATGAGTCCCGGGGAGCTGTTTTTT. Translated: CASSAPGQGMSPGELFF.